Given below is one T cell receptor (beta chain) in context. The study included ophthalmopathy patients with Clinical Activity Score at least 3, NOSPECS grade at least 4 and duration under 3 months. The study left out patients who had uncontrolled infection, other autoimmune disease, pregnancy or lactation. This specimen belongs to a study of T cells in Graves' hyperthyroidism and ophthalmopathy. RNA transcripts yielded amplified TCR beta CDR3 regions. HTBI primers were used for first-round RT-PCR of the TCR CDR3. TCRdb itself ran the multiplex PCR reads through MiXCR, one entry per CDR3 protein. Of 500,000 or so distinct CDR3 sequences in the sample, around 15% were seen once. The CDR3 sequence is 15 residues long. Germline V gene sequence: CDR1 SEHNR, CDR2 FQNEAQ (reference sequence). V lost 5 bases and J lost 8, with 18 bases in between.

The clonotype originates from a woman aged 25 to 39 with Graves' ophthalmopathy. Sequencing input: blood. The J gene is TRBJ1-4, the V gene TRBV7-9; D might be TRBD1 (6 bases). CDR3 region: CASSPAGGGGEKLFF. Here the CDR3 DNA reads TGTGCCAGCAGCCCGGCGGGAGGGGGTGGAGAAAAACTGTTTTTT. Filled out from reference TRBV7-9 and TRBJ1-4, the complete variable domain reads DTGVSQNPRHKITKRGQNVTFRCDPISEHNRLYWYRQTLGQGPEFLTYFQNEAQLEKSRLLSDRFSAERPKGSFSTLEIQRTEQGDSAMYLCASSPAGGGGEKLFFGSGTQLSVL.